This T cell receptor beta chain was sequenced for a study of T cells expressing NK-cell markers. It was by 5'RACE template switching with UMIs that TCR beta cDNA was made. TCRdb reprocessed the 5' RACE reads, keeping one entry per CDR3 protein, no DNA. In total, the table holds a few hundred thousand distinct CDR3 sequences. Notes on the study in general: These clonotypes, the leaders elsewhere, also led the CD3+CD56-NKG2C+ fraction in a handful of donors. Roughly 6 of the donors carried dominant NKG2C+ clonotypes that took up roughly 1.0-7.0% of their CD8+ T cells.

Germline-derived CDR1 and CDR2 are MNHEY and SVGAGI. CDR3 length: 14 residues. Concerning this clonotype itself: Its antigen is unidentified.

The sample consisted of blood T cells: a sorted CD56 or NKG2C T cell subset, CD4+ or CD8+ T cells, or bulk PBMC T cells (not recorded which). The clonotype was recovered from a woman between 50 and 59 years old in good health. The J gene is TRBJ2-2, the V gene TRBV6-5. CDR3 loop: CASSFGLNTGELFF.